Listed below are T cell receptor beta chains from one sample, sequenced in a study of shared clonotypes between healthy human individuals. This table comes from immunoSEQ multiplex PCR, and its TCRdb copy is limited to in-frame clones, with some not included. The profile shows about 1.5 million clones, nearly 99% of them singletons. The sample consisted of naive CD4+ T cells sorted from blood. Every receptor here comes from a man younger than 40 in good health. Both conserved end residues are part of each CDR3. The D gene is left open where the match is weak. Clone size is stated in some rows and not others, as once, few, many or a class when expanded.

clone_size	v_call	d_call	cdr3_length	j_call	cdr3_nt	cdr3_aa
-	TRBV10-3	TRBD1	15	TRBJ2-1	TGTGCCATCAGTGAAATCGGGACAGGGGGCAATGAGCAGTTCTTC	CAISEIGTGGNEQFF
-	TRBV29-1	-	12	TRBJ2-2	TGCAGCTCCAGACTGAACACCGGGGAGCTGTTTTTT	CSSRLNTGELFF
-	TRBV15	-	15	TRBJ2-1	TGTGCCACCAGCAGAGGGCCAGGGCGGTACAATGAGCAGTTCTTC	CATSRGPGRYNEQFF
-	TRBV28	-	12	TRBJ2-1	TGTGCCAGCAGATTATCCTACAATGAGCAGTTCTTC	CASRLSYNEQFF
-	TRBV7-9	-	15	TRBJ2-1	TGTGCCAGCAGTACGGAGCTACCCTCCTACAATGAGCAGTTCTTC	CASSTELPSYNEQFF
-	TRBV2	-	14	TRBJ2-1	TGTGCCGGCAGAAGAGGGGGACTCTACAATGAGCAGTTCTTC	CAGRRGGLYNEQFF
-	TRBV19	TRBD2	18	TRBJ2-1	TGTGCCAGTAGTATATTCCCTAGCGGGGCCAGCTCCTACAATGAGCAGTTCTTC	CASSIFPSGASSYNEQFF
-	TRBV9	TRBD2	16	TRBJ2-3	TGTGCCAGCAGCATAACTAGCGGGAGCGCCCCAGATACGCAGTATTTT	CASSITSGSAPDTQYF
-	TRBV10-1	TRBD1	16	TRBJ1-1	TGCGCCACAGGACCCGGGACAGCTCCCTCGGTCTCTGAAGCTTTCTTT	CATGPGTAPSVSEAFF
-	TRBV7-2	-	12	TRBJ2-7	TGTGCCAGCAGCTTAAGCGGGTACGAGCAGTACTTC	CASSLSGYEQYF
-	TRBV14	TRBD1	16	TRBJ1-2	TGTGCCAGCAGCCGATTAGACCAGGGGGCTTACTATGGCTACACCTTC	CASSRLDQGAYYGYTF
-	TRBV7-2	TRBD1	15	TRBJ1-1	TGTGTCCATCCAAGGACAGGGTTCAGGAACACTGAAGCTTTCTTT	CVHPRTGFRNTEAFF
-	TRBV5-1	-	14	TRBJ2-1	TGCGCCAGCAGCTTTAGCGATGCTTACAATGAGCAGTTCTTC	CASSFSDAYNEQFF
-	TRBV28	TRBD1	16	TRBJ1-2	TGTGCCAGCAGTTTATTGGCAGGGGGACATTCCTATGGCTACACCTTC	CASSLLAGGHSYGYTF
once	TRBV25-1	-	13	TRBJ2-5	TGTGCCAGCAGTGCGGACAGACAAGAGACCCAGTACTTC	CASSADRQETQYF
-	TRBV7-6	-	12	TRBJ2-1	TGTGCCAGCTCAACCGTTGAGCATGAGCAGTTCTTC	CASSTVEHEQFF
-	TRBV19	TRBD2	15	TRBJ2-7	TGTGCCAGTACCCCTGGTAGCGGGATGTCTAACGAGCAGTACTTC	CASTPGSGMSNEQYF
-	TRBV9	TRBD2	16	TRBJ2-1	TGTGCCAGCAGCGTGGCGGGGACTAGCGGGAGGGCCGAGCAGTTCTTC	CASSVAGTSGRAEQFF
-	TRBV5-4	-	16	TRBJ1-3	TGTGCCAGCAGCTCCCGGATCAGGGACTCTGGAAACACCATATATTTT	CASSSRIRDSGNTIYF
-	TRBV11-2	TRBD1	15	TRBJ1-1	TGTGCCAGCAGCTTGAGCGGGACAGTATACACTGAAGCTTTCTTT	CASSLSGTVYTEAFF
-	TRBV18	TRBD1	17	TRBJ1-3	TGTGCCAGCTCACCCCTCGACTCGGACAGGGGTAGAAACACCATATATTTT	CASSPLDSDRGRNTIYF
-	TRBV2	-	13	TRBJ2-3	TGTGCCAGCAGCGCGGAGTTATCAGCGCCGCAGTATTTT	CASSAELSAPQYF
-	TRBV7-2	-	13	TRBJ2-3	TGTGCCAGCAGCTCCACAGTCACAGATACGCAGTATTTT	CASSSTVTDTQYF
-	TRBV5-1	TRBD2	17	TRBJ2-5	TGCGCCAGCAGCCCGGGACTAGCGGGAGGGGGCACAGAGACCCAGTACTTC	CASSPGLAGGGTETQYF
-	TRBV19	-	18	TRBJ1-5	TGTGCCAGTAGTATTATGATTAACCCCCTGCGACACAATCAGCCCCAGCATTTT	CASSIMINPLRHNQPQHF
once	TRBV7-2	-	14	TRBJ2-3	TGTGCCAGCAGCTTAGCGTCCGGCACAGATACGCAGTATTTT	CASSLASGTDTQYF
-	TRBV5-1	-	14	TRBJ2-2	TGCGCCAGCACCCCCCTGCGAAAGACCGGGGAGCTGTTTTTT	CASTPLRKTGELFF
-	TRBV13	TRBD2	15	TRBJ2-7	TGTGCCAGCAGCCTCCGACTAGCGGGGTCCTACGAGCAGTACTTC	CASSLRLAGSYEQYF
-	TRBV18	-	13	TRBJ2-1	TGTGCCAGCTCACTCCGGGAGTCCCATGAGCAGTTCTTC	CASSLRESHEQFF
once	TRBV6-1	-	16	TRBJ2-7	TGTGCCAGCAGTGAAGAGGAAAAGGCATTTGTACGGAAGCAGTACTTC	CASSEEEKAFVRKQYF
-	TRBV14	-	14	TRBJ1-1	TGTGCCAGCAGCCAAGGTCTCTGGAGAACTGAAGCTTTCTTT	CASSQGLWRTEAFF
-	TRBV18	TRBD1	13	TRBJ1-4	TGTGCCAGCAAGACAGGGTTAAATGAAAAACTGTTTTTT	CASKTGLNEKLFF
-	TRBV27	-	15	TRBJ2-3	TGTGCCAGCAGTCCCCGGTCATCTCGGGGAGATACGCAGTATTTT	CASSPRSSRGDTQYF
-	TRBV2	TRBD1	17	TRBJ2-7	TGTGCCAGCAGGGAGCGGGGCGACAGGGGGCTTACCTACGAGCAGTACTTC	CASRERGDRGLTYEQYF
-	TRBV30	-	13	TRBJ2-5	TGTGCCTGTTCCGCAGGGGGGGTCGAGACCCAGTACTTC	CACSAGGVETQYF
-	TRBV10-1	-	13	TRBJ2-7	TGCGCCAGCAGTGCCAGCCTCCAAGACGAGCAGTACTTC	CASSASLQDEQYF
once	TRBV27	-	11	TRBJ1-1	TGTGCCAGCACCCGGGGAACGGAAGCTTTCTTT	CASTRGTEAFF
-	TRBV15	-	16	TRBJ2-3	TGTGCCACCAGCAGAGATATCGGGGTAGAACTTGATACGCAGTATTTT	CATSRDIGVELDTQYF
-	TRBV5-1	-	11	TRBJ2-7	TGCGCCAGCAGTGGTGACTACGAGCAGTACTTC	CASSGDYEQYF
-	TRBV27	-	13	TRBJ2-3	TGTGCCAGCATGGAGATAGGGACAGATACGCAGTATTTT	CASMEIGTDTQYF
-	TRBV7-8	TRBD1	16	TRBJ1-5	TGTGCCAGCAGCTTACTCCCGGACAGGGTCAATCAGCCCCAGCATTTT	CASSLLPDRVNQPQHF
once	TRBV5-4	TRBD2	15	TRBJ2-3	TGTGCCAGCAGCCTTAGCGGGAGCGCGGCAGATACGCAGTATTTT	CASSLSGSAADTQYF
-	TRBV14	-	15	TRBJ1-1	TGTGCCAGCAGCCTCCTGGCGGCCTGGGACACTGAAGCTTTCTTT	CASSLLAAWDTEAFF
-	TRBV15	-	13	TRBJ2-3	TGTGCCACCAGCAGAGATCTAACAGATACGCAGTATTTT	CATSRDLTDTQYF
-	TRBV6-1	TRBD2	15	TRBJ2-7	TGTGCCAGCAAGACTGGCGGGAGGGTAACCTACGAGCAGTACTTC	CASKTGGRVTYEQYF
-	TRBV7-6	TRBD2	14	TRBJ2-7	TGTGCCAGCAGTTGGGGTAGCGGGAACTACGAGCAGTACTTC	CASSWGSGNYEQYF
-	TRBV11-2	-	15	TRBJ1-4	TGTGCCAGCAGCTTAACCGGGACGATATCCGAAAAACTGTTTTTT	CASSLTGTISEKLFF
once	TRBV5-1	-	14	TRBJ1-3	TGCGCCAGCAGCTTGGACAGGGTCGGAAACACCATATATTTT	CASSLDRVGNTIYF
-	TRBV10-3	-	15	TRBJ2-6	TGTGCCATCAGCCCCGGAGCCTCTGGGGCCAACGTCCTGACTTTC	CAISPGASGANVLTF
-	TRBV2	-	16	TRBJ1-4	TGTGCCAGCAGTGAACGAGGGGGGGAGACTAATGAAAAACTGTTTTTT	CASSERGGETNEKLFF
-	TRBV5-6	TRBD2	17	TRBJ2-3	TGTGCCAGCAGCCGGCCTCGACTAGCCGTGGGCCCAGATACGCAGTATTTT	CASSRPRLAVGPDTQYF
-	TRBV6-1	-	14	TRBJ2-7	TGTGCCAGCACTAAGACAGGCCAAGCCTACGAGCAGTACTTC	CASTKTGQAYEQYF
-	TRBV9	-	14	TRBJ2-2	TGTGCCAGCAGCGTAGTACAGGACCTCGGGGAGCTGTTTTTT	CASSVVQDLGELFF
-	TRBV7-7	TRBD2	15	TRBJ2-5	TGTGCTAGCAGCTTAGCCGCGGGAGGTCAGGAGACCCAGTACTTC	CASSLAAGGQETQYF